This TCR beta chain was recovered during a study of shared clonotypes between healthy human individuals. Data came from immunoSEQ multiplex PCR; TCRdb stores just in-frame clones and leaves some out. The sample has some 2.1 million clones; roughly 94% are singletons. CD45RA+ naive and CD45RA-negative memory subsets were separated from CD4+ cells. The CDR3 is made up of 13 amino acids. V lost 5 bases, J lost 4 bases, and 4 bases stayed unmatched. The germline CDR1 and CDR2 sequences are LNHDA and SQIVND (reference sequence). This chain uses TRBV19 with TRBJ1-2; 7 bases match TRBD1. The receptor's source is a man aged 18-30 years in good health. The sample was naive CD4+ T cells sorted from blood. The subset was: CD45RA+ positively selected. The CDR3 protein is CASSVQGVYGYTF. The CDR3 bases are TGTGCCAGTAGTGTGCAGGGGGTCTATGGCTACACCTTC.